A single sample gave rise to the 13 T cell receptor beta chains below, sequenced in a study of blood T cell repertoires in COVID-19. Repertoires were generated with immunoSEQ multiplex PCR, while TCRdb's copy carries only in-frame clones and drops some. Of 180,000 or so clones listed, about four fifths are singletons. Sequencing was done on a sample of peripheral blood. These receptors came from a woman in her sixties or seventies with acute or convalescent COVID-19.

This clone appeared a single time. The CDR3 coding sequence is TGTGCCAGCAGCTTAGCGGGAGGCGCTTTCATCGGGGAGCTGTTTTTT. This codes for CASSLAGGAFIGELFF. This chain joins TRBV11-3 and TRBJ2-2; 7 nucleotides agree with TRBD2. CDR3 length: 16 amino acids. Germline assignment: CDR1 SGHNT and CDR2 YENEEA. The V and J ends lost 1 base and 7 bases, in that order; junction bases with no gene match: 9.

Details on this clone: Other DNA sequences from this sample encode an identical CDR3 as well. This chain joins TRBV6-2 or TRBV6-3 and TRBJ1-1; D remains ambiguous. Trimming removed 5 bases from V and 0 bases from J, with 7 bases in between. CDR1 is MNHEY and CDR2 is SVGEGT in the germline V gene. This CDR3 contains 13 residues. Written as DNA, the CDR3 is TGTGCCAGCAGTAGCCTATTGAACACTGAAGCTTTCTTT. Translated, it gives CASSSLLNTEAFF.

The chain carries TRBV7-9 and TRBJ2-1; D is undetermined. Germline lookup yields CDR1 SEHNR and CDR2 FQNEAQ (reference sequence). V was shortened by 5 bases and J by 2 bases, with 4 bases between the two germline ends. The CDR3 totals 12 residues. The CDR3 protein is CASSETYNEQFF. CDR3 nucleotide sequence: TGTGCCAGCAGCGAGACCTACAATGAGCAGTTCTTC.

The CDR3 spells CASSFRFRAGDYNEQFF. The CDR3 nucleotides are TGCGCCAGCAGCTTTAGGTTCCGAGCGGGAGATTACAATGAGCAGTTCTTC. This sequence joins TRBV5-1 and TRBJ2-1; 8 nucleotides line up with TRBD2. CDR3 length: 17 residues. Germline values: CDR1 SGHRS, CDR2 YFSETQ. The V and J ends lost 2 bases and 4 bases, in that order; junction bases with no gene match: 11.

The CDR3 protein is CASSFGSGQGGHSGANVLTF. Written as DNA, the CDR3 is TGTGCCAGCAGTTTTGGGTCGGGACAGGGGGGCCACTCTGGGGCCAACGTCCTGACTTTC. J is TRBJ2-6 and V is TRBV27, with 11 nucleotides matching TRBD1. CDR3 length: 20 residues. CDR1 and CDR2 (germline): MNHEY, SMNVEV (reference sequence). The junction had 10 bases not matched to a gene; V was cut back by 3 bases and J by 0 bases. The complete variable domain, with remaining parts taken from reference TRBV27 and TRBJ2-6, reads EAQVTQNPRYLITVTGKKLTVTCSQNMNHEYMSWYRQDPGLGLRQIYYSMNVEVTDKGDVPEGYKVSRKEKRNFPLILESPSPNQTSLYFCASSFGSGQGGHSGANVLTFGAGSRLTVL.

On this clone: This same CDR3 is encoded by further DNA sequences in the sample. V is TRBV5-1 and J is TRBJ2-1; TRBD1 matches 10 bases. V gave up 3 bases and J gave up 2 bases; unmatched junction bases: 2. Germline V gene lookup returns CDR1 SGHRS and CDR2 YFSETQ. This CDR3 spans 15 amino acids. The CDR3 DNA reads TGCGCCAGCAGCTCGGGACAGGGGACCTACAATGAGCAGTTCTTC. This codes for CASSSGQGTYNEQFF.

CDR3 amino acids: CASSLERQDYRAFF. CDR3 DNA sequence: TGTGCCAGCAGCTTGGAACGGCAGGATTATAGGGCTTTCTTT. V is TRBV5-4 and J is TRBJ1-1; D is unclear. There are 14 residues in the CDR3. Germline loops: CDR1 SGHNT, CDR2 YYREEE (reference sequence). The V end lost 0 bases, the J end lost 11 bases, and 17 bases lay between the germline ends.

V is TRBV18 and J is TRBJ2-5, with a possible D match to TRBD2 (5 bases). This CDR3 is 14 amino acids long. Trimming removed 2 bases from V and 0 bases from J, with 7 bases in between. CDR1 KGHSH and CDR2 LQKENI come from the germline V gene. The CDR3: CASSPLEDQETQYF. CDR3 bases: TGTGCCAGCTCACCATTGGAGGACCAAGAGACCCAGTACTTC.

V usage is TRBV28 and J usage is TRBJ1-4, with a tentative D call TRBD1 (5 bases). From germline, CDR1 is MDHEN and CDR2 SYDVKM. The CDR3 runs 14 residues. The V end was cut by 2 bases, the J end by 8 bases, with 12 bases between. CDR3 nucleotides: TGTGCCAGCAGTTTACAGGGTTGGTGGGAAAAACTGTTTTTT. This gives the protein CASSLQGWWEKLFF.

The chain links TRBV5-4 to TRBJ1-6; TRBD1 might be the D (6 bases). CDR3 length equals 15 residues. Trimming removed 0 bases from V and 5 bases from J, with 9 bases in between. Germline CDR1 and CDR2: SGHNT and YYREEE (reference sequence). CDR3 protein: CASSLAQGNNSPLHF. The CDR3 DNA reads as TGTGCCAGCAGCTTGGCCCAGGGGAATAATTCACCCCTCCACTTT.

This clone was counted once. The genes are TRBV7-2 and TRBJ2-5; D gene uncertain. Germline assignment: CDR1 SGHTA and CDR2 FQGNSA. The CDR3 length is 13 residues. Trimming left V 2 bases short and J 5 bases short, with 9 bases between. The CDR3 protein is CASSLSNWETQYF. CDR3 DNA sequence: TGTGCCAGCAGCTTATCAAACTGGGAGACCCAGTACTTC.

The chain links TRBV4-1 to TRBJ2-7; the D is unclear. Trimming shortened V by 1 base and J by 4 bases, and 11 bases separated the two germline ends. CDR3 size: 14 residues. The germline CDR1 and CDR2 sequences are MGHRA and YSYEKL. CDR3 in DNA: TGCGCCAGCAGCCAAGGACGTCAGGCATACGAGCAGTACTTC. Translated: CASSQGRQAYEQYF.

This clone was detected only a few times. The chain joins TRBV7-2 to TRBJ2-7, with TRBD2 identical over 11 bases. The CDR3 runs 15 residues. Looked up from germline, CDR1 is SGHTA and CDR2 is FQGNSA. With V trimmed by 0 bases and J by 3 bases, 1 base remained unmatched. The CDR3 is CASSLAGTSGYEQYF. The CDR3 region has the DNA TGTGCCAGCAGCTTAGCCGGGACTAGCGGCTACGAGCAGTACTTC.